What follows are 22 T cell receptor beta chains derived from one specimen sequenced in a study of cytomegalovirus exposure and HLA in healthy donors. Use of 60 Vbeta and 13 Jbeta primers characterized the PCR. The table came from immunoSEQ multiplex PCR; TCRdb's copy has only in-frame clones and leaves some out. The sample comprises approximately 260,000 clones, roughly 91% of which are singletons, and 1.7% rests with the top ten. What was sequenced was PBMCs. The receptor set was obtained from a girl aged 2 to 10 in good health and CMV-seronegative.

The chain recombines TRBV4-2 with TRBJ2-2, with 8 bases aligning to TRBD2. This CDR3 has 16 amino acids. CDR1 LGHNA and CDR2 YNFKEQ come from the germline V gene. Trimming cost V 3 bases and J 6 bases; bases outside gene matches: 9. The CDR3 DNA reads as TGTGCCAGCAGCCAGCCGGGACTAGTCCACCCCGGGGAGCTGTTTTTT. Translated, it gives CASSQPGLVHPGELFF.

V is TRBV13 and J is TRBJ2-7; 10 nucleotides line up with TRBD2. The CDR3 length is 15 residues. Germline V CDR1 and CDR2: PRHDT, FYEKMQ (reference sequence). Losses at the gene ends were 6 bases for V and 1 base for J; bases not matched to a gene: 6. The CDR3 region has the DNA TGTGCCAGCAGTTCTAGCGGGGGCTCTTCCTACGAGCAGTACTTC. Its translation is CASSSSGGSSYEQYF.

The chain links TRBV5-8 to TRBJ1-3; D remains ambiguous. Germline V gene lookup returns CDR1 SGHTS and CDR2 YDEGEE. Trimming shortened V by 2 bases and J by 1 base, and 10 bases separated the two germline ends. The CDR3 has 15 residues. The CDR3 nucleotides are TGTGCCAGCAGCTTCCCCGCCAGTTCTGGAAACACCATATATTTT. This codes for CASSFPASSGNTIYF.

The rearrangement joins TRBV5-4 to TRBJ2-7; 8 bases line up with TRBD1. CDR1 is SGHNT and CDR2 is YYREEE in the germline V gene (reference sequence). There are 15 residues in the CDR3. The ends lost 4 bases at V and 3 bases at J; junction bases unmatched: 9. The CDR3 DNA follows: TGTGCCAGCAGCCATGGACAGGGCGGGGACTACGAGCAGTACTTC. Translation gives CASSHGQGGDYEQYF.

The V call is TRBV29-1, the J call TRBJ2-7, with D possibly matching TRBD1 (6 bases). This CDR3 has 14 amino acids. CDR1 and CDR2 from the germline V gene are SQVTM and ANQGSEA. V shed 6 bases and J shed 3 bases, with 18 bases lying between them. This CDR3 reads CSVAGEQGVYEQYF. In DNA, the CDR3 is TGCAGCGTCGCTGGGGAACAGGGAGTCTACGAGCAGTACTTC.

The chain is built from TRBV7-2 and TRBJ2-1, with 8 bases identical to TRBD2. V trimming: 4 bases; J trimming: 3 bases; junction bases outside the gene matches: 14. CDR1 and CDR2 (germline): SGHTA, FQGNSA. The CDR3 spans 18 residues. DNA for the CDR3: TGTGCCAGCAGCTCCCAAGAAATTTTAGCGGGATACTACAATGAGCAGTTCTTC. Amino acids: CASSSQEILAGYYNEQFF.

CDR3 nucleotides: TGTGCCAGCATGGGACAGCAAGCCTACGAGCAGTACTTC. It encodes CASMGQQAYEQYF. J is TRBJ2-7 and V is TRBV6-1; TRBD1 matches 7 bases. CDR3 length: 13 residues. The V and J ends lost 7 bases and 2 bases, in that order; junction bases with no gene match: 5. The germline gives CDR1 MNHNS, CDR2 SASEGT.

The CDR3 region has the DNA TGTGCCAGTAGTCCATACTCGGGGGGTTGGGGCACAGATACGCAGTATTTT. It translates to CASSPYSGGWGTDTQYF. The chain links TRBV19 to TRBJ2-3; 7 bases match TRBD2. Germline V CDR1 and CDR2: LNHDA, SQIVND (reference sequence). With V trimmed by 5 bases and J by 1 base, 12 bases remained unmatched. This CDR3 is built from 17 residues. Drawing the rest from reference TRBV19 and TRBJ2-3, the complete variable domain is DGGITQSPKYLFRKEGQNVTLSCEQNLNHDAMYWYRQDPGQGLRLIYYSQIVNDFQKGDIAEGYSVSREKKESFPLTVTSAQKNPTAFYLCASSPYSGGWGTDTQYFGPGTRLTVL.

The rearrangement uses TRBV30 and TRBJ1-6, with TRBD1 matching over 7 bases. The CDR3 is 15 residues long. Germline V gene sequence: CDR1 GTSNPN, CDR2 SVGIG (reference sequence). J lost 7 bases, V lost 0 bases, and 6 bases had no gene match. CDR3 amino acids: CAWSVRARGNSPLHF. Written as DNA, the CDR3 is TGTGCCTGGAGTGTACGAGCCAGGGGGAATTCACCCCTCCACTTT.

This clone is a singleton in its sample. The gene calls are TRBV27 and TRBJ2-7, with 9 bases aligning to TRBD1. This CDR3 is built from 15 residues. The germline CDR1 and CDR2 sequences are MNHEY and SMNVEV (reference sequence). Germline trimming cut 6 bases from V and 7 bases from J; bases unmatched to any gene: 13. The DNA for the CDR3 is TGTGCCAGCAGACTTACAGGGGGCGCTTCACAAGAGCAGTACTTC. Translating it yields CASRLTGGASQEQYF.

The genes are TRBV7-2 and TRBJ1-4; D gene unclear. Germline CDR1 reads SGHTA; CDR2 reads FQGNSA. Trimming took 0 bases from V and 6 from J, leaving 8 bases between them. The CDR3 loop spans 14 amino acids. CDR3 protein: CASSLAWSDEKLFF. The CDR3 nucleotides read TGTGCCAGCAGCTTAGCGTGGTCGGATGAAAAACTGTTTTTT.

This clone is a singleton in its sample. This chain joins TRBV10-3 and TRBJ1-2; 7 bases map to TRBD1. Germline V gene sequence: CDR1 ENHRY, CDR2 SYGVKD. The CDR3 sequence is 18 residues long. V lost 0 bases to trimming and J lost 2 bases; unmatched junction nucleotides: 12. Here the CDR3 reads CAISESMGTVSRNYGYTF. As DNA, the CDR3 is TGTGCCATCAGTGAGTCGATGGGGACAGTAAGCCGCAACTATGGCTACACCTTC.

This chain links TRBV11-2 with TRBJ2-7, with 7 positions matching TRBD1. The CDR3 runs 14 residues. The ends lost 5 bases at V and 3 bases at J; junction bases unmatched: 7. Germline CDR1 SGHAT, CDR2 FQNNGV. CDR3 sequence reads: CASSPLTGHYEQYF. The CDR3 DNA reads TGTGCCAGCAGCCCCCTGACAGGGCACTACGAGCAGTACTTC.

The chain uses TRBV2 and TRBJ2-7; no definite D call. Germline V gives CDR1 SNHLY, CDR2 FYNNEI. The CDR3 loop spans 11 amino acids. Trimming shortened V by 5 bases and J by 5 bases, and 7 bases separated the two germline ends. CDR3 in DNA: TGTGCCAGCAGTCCTAGTCACGAGCAGTACTTC. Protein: CASSPSHEQYF.

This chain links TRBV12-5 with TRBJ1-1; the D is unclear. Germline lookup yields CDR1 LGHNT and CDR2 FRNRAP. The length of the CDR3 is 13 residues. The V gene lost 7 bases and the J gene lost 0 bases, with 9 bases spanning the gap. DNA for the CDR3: TGTGCTAGTGCCCCCCCATTGAACACTGAAGCTTTCTTT. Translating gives CASAPPLNTEAFF. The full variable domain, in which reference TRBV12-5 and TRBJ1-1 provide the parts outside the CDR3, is DARVTQTPRHKVTEMGQEVTMRCQPILGHNTVFWYRQTMMQGLELLAYFRNRAPLDDSGMPKDRFSAEMPDATLATLKIQPSEPRDSAVYFCASAPPLNTEAFFGQGTRLTVV.

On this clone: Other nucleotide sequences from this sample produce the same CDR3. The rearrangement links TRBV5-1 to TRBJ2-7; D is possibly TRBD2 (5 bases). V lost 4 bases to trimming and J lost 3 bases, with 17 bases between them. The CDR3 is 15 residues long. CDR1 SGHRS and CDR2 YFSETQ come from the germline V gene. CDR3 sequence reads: CASSPSGGLRYEQYF. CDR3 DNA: TGCGCCAGCAGCCCATCAGGCGGGTTGCGCTACGAGCAGTACTTC.

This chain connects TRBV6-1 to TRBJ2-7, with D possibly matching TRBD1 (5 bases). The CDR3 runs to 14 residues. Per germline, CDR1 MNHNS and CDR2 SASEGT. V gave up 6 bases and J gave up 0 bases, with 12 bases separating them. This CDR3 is CASRQDGSSYEQYF. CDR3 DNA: TGTGCCAGCAGACAGGACGGTAGCTCCTACGAGCAGTACTTC.

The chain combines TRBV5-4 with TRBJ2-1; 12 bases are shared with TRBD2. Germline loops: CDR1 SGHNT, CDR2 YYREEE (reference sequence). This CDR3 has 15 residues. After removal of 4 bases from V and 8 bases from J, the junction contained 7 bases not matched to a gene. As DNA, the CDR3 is TGTGCCAGCAGCCCGACTAGCGGGAGTTGGGATGAGCAGTTCTTC. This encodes CASSPTSGSWDEQFF.

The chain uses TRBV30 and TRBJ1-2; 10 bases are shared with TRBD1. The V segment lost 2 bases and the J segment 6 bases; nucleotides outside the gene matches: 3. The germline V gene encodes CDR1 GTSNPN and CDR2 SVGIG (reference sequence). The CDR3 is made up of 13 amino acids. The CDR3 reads CAWSRGTGDGYTF. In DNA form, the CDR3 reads TGTGCCTGGAGTCGTGGGACAGGGGATGGCTACACCTTC.

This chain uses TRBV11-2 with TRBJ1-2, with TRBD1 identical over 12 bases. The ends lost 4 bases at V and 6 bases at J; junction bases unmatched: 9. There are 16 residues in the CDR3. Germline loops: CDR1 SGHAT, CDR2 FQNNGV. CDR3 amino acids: CASSSRGTGGANGYTF. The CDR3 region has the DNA TGTGCCAGCAGCTCGCGGGGGACAGGGGGCGCGAATGGCTACACCTTC.

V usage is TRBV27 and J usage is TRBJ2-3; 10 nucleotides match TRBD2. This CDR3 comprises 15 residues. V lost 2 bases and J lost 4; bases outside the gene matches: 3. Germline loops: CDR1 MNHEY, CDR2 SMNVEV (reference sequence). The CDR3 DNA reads TGTGCCAGCAGTTTACTAGCGGGAGTATCAGATACGCAGTATTTT. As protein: CASSLLAGVSDTQYF.

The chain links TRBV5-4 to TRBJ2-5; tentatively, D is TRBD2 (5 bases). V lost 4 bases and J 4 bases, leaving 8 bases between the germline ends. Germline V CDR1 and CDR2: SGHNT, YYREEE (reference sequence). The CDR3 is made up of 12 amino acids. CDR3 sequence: CASSPGLETQYF. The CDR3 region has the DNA TGTGCCAGCAGCCCCGGACTAGAGACCCAGTACTTC. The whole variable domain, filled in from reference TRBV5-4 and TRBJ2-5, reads ETGVTQSPTHLIKTRGQQVTLRCSSQSGHNTVSWYQQALGQGPQFIFQYYREEENGRGNFPPRFSGLQFPNYSSELNVNALELDDSALYLCASSPGLETQYFGPGTRLLVL.